These T cell receptor beta chains were read from a single sample in a study of siplizumab effects on memory and regulatory T cells. Data came from immunoSEQ multiplex PCR; TCRdb stores just in-frame clones and leaves some out. Of about 10,000 clones in the sample, under 55% are singletons; the top ten hold about 11%. No antigen has been assigned to these receptors. Input material: CFSE-low (dividing) CD8+ T cells sorted from an allogeneic mixed lymphocyte reaction. These receptors all stem from a human donor in good health; the cells came from an allogeneic mixed lymphocyte reaction. CDR3s include the opening cysteine and the closing phenylalanine or tryptophan. The D gene is left open where the match is weak. Clone size, where shown, is once, few, many, or a class for clones that have expanded.

cdr3_length | d_call | j_call | clone_size | v_call | cdr3_aa | cdr3_nt
15 | TRBD2 | TRBJ2-7 | NA | TRBV13 | CASSLGGLVFDEQYF | TGTGCCAGCAGCTTAGGGGGACTAGTTTTCGACGAGCAGTACTTC
14 | NA | TRBJ1-1 | few | TRBV19 | CASSSTQTGTEAFF | TGTGCCAGTAGTTCAACACAGACAGGCACTGAAGCTTTCTTT
14 | TRBD1 | TRBJ2-7 | NA | TRBV29-1 | CSVGPRDRGYEQYF | TGCAGCGTTGGTCCCCGGGACAGGGGATATGAGCAGTACTTC
16 | NA | TRBJ1-5 | few | TRBV13 | CASSLGGGGSNQPQHF | TGTGCCAGCAGCTTAGGCGGTGGGGGCAGCAATCAGCCCCAGCATTTT
14 | NA | TRBJ1-2 | NA | TRBV15 | CATSRSPGKPGYTF | TGTGCCACCAGCAGATCTCCGGGAAAGCCTGGCTACACCTTC
15 | NA | TRBJ2-5 | NA | TRBV7-6 | CASSLAWEFGETQYF | TGTGCCAGCAGCTTAGCGTGGGAGTTCGGAGAGACCCAGTACTTC
14 | NA | TRBJ1-1 | NA | TRBV4-3 | CASSQLRVDTEAFF | TGCGCCAGCAGCCAGTTAAGGGTGGACACTGAAGCTTTCTTT
18 | TRBD2 | TRBJ2-5 | many | TRBV4-2 | CASSPTPLAGGLGETQYF | TGTGCCAGCAGCCCGACCCCACTAGCGGGGGGGCTGGGAGAGACCCAGTACTTC
16 | NA | TRBJ1-5 | medium-sized | TRBV19 | CASSWGLPVSNQPQHF | TGTGCCAGTAGTTGGGGTCTGCCAGTTAGCAATCAGCCCCAGCATTTT
14 | TRBD2 | TRBJ2-5 | NA | TRBV6-6 | CASSGLAGGETQYF | TGTGCCAGCAGTGGACTAGCGGGGGGGGAGACCCAGTACTTC
16 | TRBD1 | TRBJ2-1 | few | TRBV9 | CASSVAGQGPYNEQFF | TGTGCCAGCAGCGTAGCGGGACAGGGCCCCTACAATGAGCAGTTCTTC
14 | NA | TRBJ1-6 | medium-sized | TRBV15 | CATSAAGTNSPLHF | TGTGCCACCAGCGCAGCCGGGACTAATTCACCCCTCCACTTT
13 | TRBD2 | TRBJ2-5 | few | TRBV27 | CASSAGGQETQYF | TGTGCCAGCAGCGCGGGGGGCCAAGAGACCCAGTACTTC
12 | TRBD1 | TRBJ2-1 | few | TRBV23-1 | CASYSRGNEQFF | TGCGCCAGTTACTCCAGGGGGAATGAGCAGTTCTTC
12 | NA | TRBJ2-1 | NA | TRBV6-5 | CASSLGDNEQFF | TGTGCCAGCAGTTTAGGAGACAATGAGCAGTTCTTC
15 | NA | TRBJ2-6 | NA | TRBV9 | CASSAPATGANVLTF | TGTGCCAGCAGCGCACCCGCCACTGGGGCCAACGTCCTGACTTTC
14 | NA | TRBJ1-1 | few | TRBV28 | CASSSWGAYTEAFF | TGTGCCAGCAGTTCTTGGGGCGCGTACACTGAAGCTTTCTTT